This TCR beta chain was sequenced for a study of shared T cell receptors in the human thymus. CDR3 length: 20 amino acids. Sequencing was performed with immunoSEQ multiplex PCR; in TCRdb, only in-frame clones are kept and a portion is missing. The sample has approximately 760,000 clones, over 75% seen once. These data also formed part of another study, on human thymus T cells. As that report states: Finnish infants who were healthy and having corrective surgery for congenital heart defects made up the donors. Thymus tissue was removed during corrective cardiac surgery. Gene usage (both V and J) appeared biased in thymic and blood repertoires. Related research found strongly overlapping thymic repertoires in unrelated individuals.

The chain recombines TRBV21-1 with TRBJ1-5; the DNA was not used to check the table's D call, TRBD1. TRBV21-1 is described as a pseudogene. Specimen: thymocytes. The receptor was isolated from a girl less than two years old with a congenital heart defect. For the CDR3, the DNA is TGTGCCAGCAGCAAACGGTTTGACAGGGCTGGGCGCGTTGGCAATCAGCCCCAGCATTTT. Protein sequence: CASSKRFDRAGRVGNQPQHF.